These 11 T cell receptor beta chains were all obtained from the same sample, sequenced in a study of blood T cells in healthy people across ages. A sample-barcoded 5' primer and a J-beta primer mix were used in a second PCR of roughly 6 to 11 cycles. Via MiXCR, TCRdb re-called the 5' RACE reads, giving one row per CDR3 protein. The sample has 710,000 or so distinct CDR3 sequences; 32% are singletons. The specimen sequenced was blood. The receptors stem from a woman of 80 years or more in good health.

The CDR3 region is CASSEWGTSHHSYEQYF. The CDR3 DNA reads as TGTGCCAGCAGTGAATGGGGGACATCTCACCACTCCTACGAGCAGTACTTC. This rearrangement joins TRBV6-1 to TRBJ2-7; maybe TRBD1 (6 bases). From germline, CDR1 is MNHNS and CDR2 SASEGT. Trimming left V 2 bases short and J 0 bases short, with 17 bases between. CDR3 size: 17 residues.

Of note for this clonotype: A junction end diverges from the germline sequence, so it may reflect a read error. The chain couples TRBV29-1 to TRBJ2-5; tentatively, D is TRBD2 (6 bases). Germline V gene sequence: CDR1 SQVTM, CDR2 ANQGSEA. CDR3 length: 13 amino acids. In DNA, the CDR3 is TGCAGCGTGGGCGGGATGGGGGTGAAGACCCAGTGCTTC. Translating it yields CSVGGMGVKTQCF.

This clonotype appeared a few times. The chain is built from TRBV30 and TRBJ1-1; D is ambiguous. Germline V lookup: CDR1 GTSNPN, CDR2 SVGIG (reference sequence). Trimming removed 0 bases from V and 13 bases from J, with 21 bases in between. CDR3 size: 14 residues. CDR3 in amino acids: CAWSVRGLGSNFFF. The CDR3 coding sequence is TGTGCCTGGAGTGTACGGGGTCTGGGGAGTAACTTTTTCTTT.

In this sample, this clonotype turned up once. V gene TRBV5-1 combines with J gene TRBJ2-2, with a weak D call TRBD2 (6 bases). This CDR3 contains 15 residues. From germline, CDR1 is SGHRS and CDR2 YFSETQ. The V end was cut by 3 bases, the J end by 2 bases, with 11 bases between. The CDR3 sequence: CASSWRVDNTGELFF. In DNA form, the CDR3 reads TGCGCCAGCAGCTGGAGGGTTGATAACACCGGGGAGCTGTTTTTT.

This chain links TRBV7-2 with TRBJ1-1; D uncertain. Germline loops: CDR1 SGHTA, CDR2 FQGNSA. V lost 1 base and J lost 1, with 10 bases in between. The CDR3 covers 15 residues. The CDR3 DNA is TGTGCCAGCAGCTTAGAAGTGGTGGGGAACACTGAAGCTTTCTTT. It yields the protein CASSLEVVGNTEAFF.

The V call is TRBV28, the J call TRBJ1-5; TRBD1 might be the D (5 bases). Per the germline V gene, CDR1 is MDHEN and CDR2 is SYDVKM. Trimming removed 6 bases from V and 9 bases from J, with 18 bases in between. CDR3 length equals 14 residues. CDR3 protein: CASSEGRGLWPQHF. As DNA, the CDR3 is TGTGCCAGCAGCGAGGGACGGGGATTATGGCCCCAGCATTTT.

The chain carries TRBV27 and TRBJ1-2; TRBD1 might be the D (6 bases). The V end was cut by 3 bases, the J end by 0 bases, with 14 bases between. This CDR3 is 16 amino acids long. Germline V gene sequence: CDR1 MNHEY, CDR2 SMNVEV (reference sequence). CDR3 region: CASSLRQDTSNYGYTF. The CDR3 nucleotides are TGTGCCAGCAGTTTGAGACAGGATACGTCTAACTATGGCTACACCTTC.

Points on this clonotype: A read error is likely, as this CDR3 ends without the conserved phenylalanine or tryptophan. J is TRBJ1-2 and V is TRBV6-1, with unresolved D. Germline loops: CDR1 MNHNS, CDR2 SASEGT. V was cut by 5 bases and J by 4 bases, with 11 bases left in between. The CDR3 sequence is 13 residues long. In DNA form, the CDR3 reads TGTGCCAGCAGTAAAGACCCGGCCTATGGCTACACCCTC. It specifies CASSKDPAYGYTL.

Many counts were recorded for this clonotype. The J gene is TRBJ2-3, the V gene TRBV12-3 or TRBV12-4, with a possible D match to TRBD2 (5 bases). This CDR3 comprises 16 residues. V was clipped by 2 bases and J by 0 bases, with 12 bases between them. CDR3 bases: TGTGCCAGCAGTTTAACGGCGCGGGCTAGCACAGATACGCAGTATTTT. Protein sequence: CASSLTARASTDTQYF.

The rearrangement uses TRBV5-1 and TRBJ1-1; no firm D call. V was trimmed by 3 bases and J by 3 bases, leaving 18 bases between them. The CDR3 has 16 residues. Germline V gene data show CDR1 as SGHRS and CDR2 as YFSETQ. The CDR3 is CASSSSPSGGYTEAFF. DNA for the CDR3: TGCGCCAGCAGCTCGTCTCCGTCCGGTGGATACACTGAAGCTTTCTTT.

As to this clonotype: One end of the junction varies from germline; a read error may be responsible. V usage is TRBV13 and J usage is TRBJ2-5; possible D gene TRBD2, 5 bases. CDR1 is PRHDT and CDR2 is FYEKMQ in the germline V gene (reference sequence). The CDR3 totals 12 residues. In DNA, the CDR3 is TGTGTCAGCAGCTTAGGAGGACCGGAGCAGTACTTC. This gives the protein CVSSLGGPEQYF.